This T cell receptor (beta chain) is from a study of T-cell memory formation after mild COVID-19. Turning to the study itself: Largely donor-specific TCR clusters were found. Study-wide points: Contracting CD4+ clones lay largely in CM and EM, with CD8+ ones residing in EMRA. Memory sampled before infection contained some responding clones, suggesting cross-reactive memory joined.

Sample barcodes and UMIs were carried by the TCR alpha and TCR beta cDNA libraries that 5'RACE generated with constant-segment primers. TCRdb reprocessed the 5' RACE reads with MiXCR, giving one entry per CDR3 protein. The sample lists fewer than 700,000 distinct CDR3 sequences, around 17% occurring once. This clonotype was seen only a few times. Its target is unknown. The CDR3 spans 16 residues. V lost 1 base and J 7 bases, leaving 16 bases between the germline ends. Germline V gene sequence: CDR1 SGHVS, CDR2 FNYEAQ. This TCR was sampled from an adult woman who had mild COVID-19 (a few samples of this study predate the infection). Cell type and time point are not known. The material sequenced was PBMCs or a T cell subset sorted from them (not recorded which). V gene TRBV7-6 combines with J gene TRBJ2-2; D unresolved. DNA for the CDR3: TGTGCCAGCAGCTTAGGGCAGCTAATATCAGGCGGGGAGCTGTTTTTT. Encoded protein: CASSLGQLISGGELFF.